The entry that follows covers one TCR beta chain sequence. Antigen: not known. The source of the sample is a study of T cell responses to AZD1222 COVID-19 vaccine. Study-level points and caveats: Vaccine-associated CD4 TCRs ranged over spike, dominating at 160-218 and 743-854. The sample set comprised mostly white British donors with more females, and clonal diversity was possibly underestimated.

TCRdb's table, derived via immunoSEQ multiplex PCR, lists solely in-frame clones and lacks some. The table includes 120,000 to 150,000 clones, about 87% detected once. This specimen consisted of peripheral blood, obtained on day 0 of AZD1222 vaccination. The TCR was taken from an adult in good health.

CDR3 amino acids: CASSSTTGNTIYF. The CDR3 DNA is TGTGCCAGCAGCTCAACAACAGGAAACACCATATATTTT. This sequence joins TRBV11-3 and TRBJ1-3; D unclear. Germline V gene lookup returns CDR1 SGHNT and CDR2 YENEEA. V dropped 4 bases and J dropped 4 bases, with 8 bases sitting between them. This CDR3 has 13 residues.